The subject of this entry is one T cell receptor (beta chain). Methods used by the authors: Amplification with reference gene primers provided the estimates of nucleated cell counts. TCRdb's copy holds only in-frame clones and misses some; the assay was immunoSEQ multiplex PCR. D and trimming were read from the DNA, whereas the V and J calls and clone size are those reported in that table. The sample lists more than 60,000 clones, around 87% occurring once. This sample stems from a study of blood T cell repertoires in COVID-19. The overall study: Researchers got acute and convalescent COVID-19 samples from the United States, Italy and Spain.

This clonotype originated in a man aged 55 to 69 with acute or convalescent COVID-19. Material: peripheral blood.

The CDR3 DNA is TGTGCCAGCAGCGTGGGAGGGGGTGGAAACACCATATATTTT. Translation: CASSVGGGGNTIYF. V is TRBV7-9 and J is TRBJ1-3; the D gene is possibly TRBD1 (6 bases). The length of the CDR3 is 14 residues. Germline V gene lookup returns CDR1 SEHNR and CDR2 FQNEAQ (reference sequence). V was trimmed by 5 bases and J by 3 bases, leaving 11 bases between them.